A selection of T cell receptor beta chains follows, all from one sample in a study of T cell changes during pregnancy in multiple sclerosis. Measured with immunoSEQ multiplex PCR; TCRdb has only the in-frame clones, and not every one. The sample lists about 64,000 clones, over 85% occurring once. The sequenced sample was peripheral blood, obtained in the second trimester of pregnancy. These receptors came from a female donor with multiple sclerosis, enrolled in a pregnancy study. The CDR3 runs from the conserved cysteine through the conserved F or W. Fields, in order: CDR3 DNA, CDR3 protein, clone size, V gene, D gene, J gene. D genes are given only for firm matches. Clone size appears in some rows only: once, few, many, or a class for an expanded clone.

DNA: TGTGCCAGCAGCTCTATCTGGACTGGGACTGAAGCTTTCTTT
CDR3: CASSSIWTGTEAFF
size: few
V: TRBV7-2
D: -
J: TRBJ1-1

DNA: TGTGCCAGCAGCTTAGCTTTCCAACTGACAGGGCCTGGGGTAGATACGCAGTATTTT
CDR3: CASSLAFQLTGPGVDTQYF
size: once
V: TRBV7-9
D: TRBD1
J: TRBJ2-3

DNA: TGTGCCAGCAGCAATCAATTCGGGGGTTACGAGCAGTACTTC
CDR3: CASSNQFGGYEQYF
size: -
V: TRBV7-2
D: -
J: TRBJ2-7

DNA: TGTGCCAGCAGCGCGGGACTAGCGGGAGGCGAGCAGTACTTC
CDR3: CASSAGLAGGEQYF
size: -
V: TRBV7-2
D: TRBD2
J: TRBJ2-7

DNA: TGTGCCAGCCAAAGGAGGGAGAGCACAGATACGCAGTATTTT
CDR3: CASQRRESTDTQYF
size: -
V: TRBV27
D: -
J: TRBJ2-3

DNA: TGTGCCAGCAGCTTAGGTACAGGGTCCCGCAATCAGCCCCAGCATTTT
CDR3: CASSLGTGSRNQPQHF
size: -
V: TRBV7-9
D: -
J: TRBJ1-5

DNA: TGTGCCAGCAGCCTCCAGGGGGCGGTCACCGGGGAGCTGTTTTTT
CDR3: CASSLQGAVTGELFF
size: -
V: TRBV5-8
D: TRBD1
J: TRBJ2-2

DNA: TGTGCCAGCAGCCTCCTCGACAGGGACGAGGGTGGCTACACCTTC
CDR3: CASSLLDRDEGGYTF
size: -
V: TRBV4-2
D: TRBD1
J: TRBJ1-2

DNA: TGTGCCAGCAGCCCCGGGACTAGCAGCGAGCAGTACTTC
CDR3: CASSPGTSSEQYF
size: -
V: TRBV11-2
D: TRBD2
J: TRBJ2-7

DNA: TGTGCCAGCAGTCCCTCTAGCGGTTCCTACAATGAGCAGTTCTTC
CDR3: CASSPSSGSYNEQFF
size: few
V: TRBV6-5
D: TRBD2
J: TRBJ2-1

DNA: TGCAGCGTTGGCGGGGTGGGCTCGCTTCGTGGCTACACCTTC
CDR3: CSVGGVGSLRGYTF
size: -
V: TRBV29-1
D: -
J: TRBJ1-2

DNA: TGTGCCAGCAGCTGGAGACAGGGCAATGAGCAGTTCTTC
CDR3: CASSWRQGNEQFF
size: -
V: TRBV5-4
D: TRBD1
J: TRBJ2-1

DNA: TGTGCCAGCAGCCAAGAGGCTAGCGGGAGTTCAAGCTACGAGCAGTACTTC
CDR3: CASSQEASGSSSYEQYF
size: -
V: TRBV4-2
D: TRBD2
J: TRBJ2-7

DNA: TGTGCCAGCAGTGAGGAGAACTATGGCTACACCTTC
CDR3: CASSEENYGYTF
size: -
V: TRBV2
D: -
J: TRBJ1-2

DNA: TGTGCCATCAGTGAATCCCGGACTAGCGGAGGGGGCTACAATGAGCAGTTCTTC
CDR3: CAISESRTSGGGYNEQFF
size: -
V: TRBV10-3
D: TRBD2
J: TRBJ2-1

DNA: TGTGCCAGTAGTGCGGACAGGGGGCCTTACGAGCAGTACTTC
CDR3: CASSADRGPYEQYF
size: -
V: TRBV19
D: TRBD1
J: TRBJ2-7

DNA: TGTGCCAGCAGCCCCTACTACAATGAGCAGTTCTTC
CDR3: CASSPYYNEQFF
size: -
V: TRBV9
D: -
J: TRBJ2-1

DNA: TGTGCTAGTGGTTTGTTACACACAGATACGCAGTATTTT
CDR3: CASGLLHTDTQYF
size: once
V: TRBV12-5
D: -
J: TRBJ2-3

DNA: TGTGCCAGCAGCTTAGGGGACAGGGGTACCAAAAACATTCAGTACTTC
CDR3: CASSLGDRGTKNIQYF
size: -
V: TRBV7-9
D: TRBD1
J: TRBJ2-4

DNA: TGTGCCGGGGGTACAGGGCCCAATCAGCCCCAGCATTTT
CDR3: CAGGTGPNQPQHF
size: -
V: TRBV6-1
D: -
J: TRBJ1-5

DNA: TGCGCCAGCAGCCAAGCATTAGCGGGCGTACCAAAGGAGCTGTTTTTT
CDR3: CASSQALAGVPKELFF
size: -
V: TRBV4-3
D: TRBD2
J: TRBJ2-2

DNA: TGTGCCAGCGGCAAGGACAGCCTCCAAGAGACCCAGTACTTC
CDR3: CASGKDSLQETQYF
size: -
V: TRBV7-2
D: -
J: TRBJ2-5

DNA: TGTGCCAGCAGCCCAAGACAGAATTCACCCCTCCACTTT
CDR3: CASSPRQNSPLHF
size: -
V: TRBV14
D: -
J: TRBJ1-6

DNA: TGTGCCAGCTCACCATCGGCAAGCGGGAGAGGGGAGACCCAGTACTTC
CDR3: CASSPSASGRGETQYF
size: once
V: TRBV18
D: TRBD2
J: TRBJ2-5

DNA: TGTGCCAGCAGTAGATTCCCGGGACAGACTAATGAAAAACTGTTTTTT
CDR3: CASSRFPGQTNEKLFF
size: -
V: TRBV28
D: TRBD1
J: TRBJ1-4

DNA: TGCGCCAGCAGCCAAGGACAACCTAATGAAAAACTGTTTTTT
CDR3: CASSQGQPNEKLFF
size: -
V: TRBV4-1
D: -
J: TRBJ1-4

DNA: TGTGCCAGCTCACCGGGGACAGGGTACGCCAATACGCAGTATTTT
CDR3: CASSPGTGYANTQYF
size: -
V: TRBV18
D: TRBD1
J: TRBJ2-3

DNA: TGCGCCAGCAGCCCCTCCGGCGACATCTACGAGCAGTACTTC
CDR3: CASSPSGDIYEQYF
size: -
V: TRBV5-1
D: -
J: TRBJ2-7

DNA: TGTGCCAGCTCACCGGGACTAGCGGACCATGAGCAGTTCTTC
CDR3: CASSPGLADHEQFF
size: -
V: TRBV18
D: TRBD2
J: TRBJ2-1

DNA: TGTGCCAGCAGCGTGGGACTAGCGGGCATGAGCTCCTACAATGAGCAGTTCTTC
CDR3: CASSVGLAGMSSYNEQFF
size: -
V: TRBV5-4
D: TRBD2
J: TRBJ2-1

DNA: TGCGCCAGCAGCCCGGGGACATTGAAAGATACGCAGTATTTT
CDR3: CASSPGTLKDTQYF
size: -
V: TRBV5-1
D: -
J: TRBJ2-3

DNA: TGTGCCAGCTCCCAGGGATACCAAGAGACCCAGTACTTC
CDR3: CASSQGYQETQYF
size: -
V: TRBV18
D: -
J: TRBJ2-5

DNA: TGTGCCAGCAGTGAAGTAGGCAGACATGAAGCTTTCTTT
CDR3: CASSEVGRHEAFF
size: -
V: TRBV6-1
D: -
J: TRBJ1-1

DNA: TGTGCCATCAGGTCCGGGACTAGCGAGTACAATGAGCAGTTCTTC
CDR3: CAIRSGTSEYNEQFF
size: few
V: TRBV10-3
D: TRBD2
J: TRBJ2-1

DNA: TGTGCCAGCAGTCTAAGGGGGGGAAGTGAAAAACTGTTTTTT
CDR3: CASSLRGGSEKLFF
size: -
V: TRBV2
D: -
J: TRBJ1-4

DNA: TGCGCCAGCAGGAAGCAGGCAAGCACCTACGAGCAGTACTTC
CDR3: CASRKQASTYEQYF
size: -
V: TRBV5-1
D: -
J: TRBJ2-7